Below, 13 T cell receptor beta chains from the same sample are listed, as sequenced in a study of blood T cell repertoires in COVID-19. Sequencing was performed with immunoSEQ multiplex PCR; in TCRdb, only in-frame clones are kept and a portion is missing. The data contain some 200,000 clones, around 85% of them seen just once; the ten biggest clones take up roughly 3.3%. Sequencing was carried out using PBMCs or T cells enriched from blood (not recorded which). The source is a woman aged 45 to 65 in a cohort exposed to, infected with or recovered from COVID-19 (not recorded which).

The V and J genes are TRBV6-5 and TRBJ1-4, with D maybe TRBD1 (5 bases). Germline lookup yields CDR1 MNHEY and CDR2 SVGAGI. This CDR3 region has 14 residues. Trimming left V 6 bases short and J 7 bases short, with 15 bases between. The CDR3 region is CASRKNQGGEKLFF. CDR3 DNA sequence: TGTGCCAGCAGAAAAAACCAGGGCGGTGAAAAACTGTTTTTT.

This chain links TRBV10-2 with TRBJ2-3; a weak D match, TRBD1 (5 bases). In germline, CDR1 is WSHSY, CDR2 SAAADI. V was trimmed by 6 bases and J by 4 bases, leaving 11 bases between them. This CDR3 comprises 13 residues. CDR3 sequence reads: CASRGASADTQYF. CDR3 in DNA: TGCGCCAGCAGAGGGGCGTCGGCAGATACGCAGTATTTT.

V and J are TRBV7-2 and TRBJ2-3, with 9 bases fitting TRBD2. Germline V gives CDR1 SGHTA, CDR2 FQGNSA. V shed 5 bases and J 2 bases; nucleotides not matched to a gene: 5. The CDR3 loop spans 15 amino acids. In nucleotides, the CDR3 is TGTGCCAGCAGCCTGCTAGCGGGGCCCACAGATACGCAGTATTTT. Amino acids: CASSLLAGPTDTQYF.

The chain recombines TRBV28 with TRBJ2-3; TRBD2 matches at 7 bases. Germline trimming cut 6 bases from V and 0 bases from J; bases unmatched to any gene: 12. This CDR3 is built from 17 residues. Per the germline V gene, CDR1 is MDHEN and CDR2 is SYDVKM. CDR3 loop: CASSRERLAPSTDTQYF. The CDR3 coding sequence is TGTGCCAGCAGCCGTGAAAGACTAGCCCCTAGCACAGATACGCAGTATTTT.

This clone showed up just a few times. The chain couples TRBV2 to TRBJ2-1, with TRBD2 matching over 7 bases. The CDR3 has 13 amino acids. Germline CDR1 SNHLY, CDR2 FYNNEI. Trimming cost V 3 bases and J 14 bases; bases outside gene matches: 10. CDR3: CASSDAGELGEFF. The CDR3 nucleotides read TGTGCCAGCAGTGATGCGGGGGAGCTGGGGGAGTTCTTC. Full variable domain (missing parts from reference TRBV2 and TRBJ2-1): EPEVTQTPSHQVTQMGQEVILRCVPISNHLYFYWYRQILGQKVEFLVSFYNNEISEKSEIFDDQFSVERPDGSNFTLKIRSTKLEDSAMYFCASSDAGELGEFFGPGTRLTVL.

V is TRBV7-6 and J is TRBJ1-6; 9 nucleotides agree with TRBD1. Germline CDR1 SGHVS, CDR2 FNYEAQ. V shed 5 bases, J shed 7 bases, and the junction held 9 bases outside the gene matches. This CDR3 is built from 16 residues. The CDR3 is CASSLGGTGLNSPLHF. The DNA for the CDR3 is TGTGCCAGCAGCCTAGGAGGGACAGGGTTAAATTCACCCCTCCACTTT.

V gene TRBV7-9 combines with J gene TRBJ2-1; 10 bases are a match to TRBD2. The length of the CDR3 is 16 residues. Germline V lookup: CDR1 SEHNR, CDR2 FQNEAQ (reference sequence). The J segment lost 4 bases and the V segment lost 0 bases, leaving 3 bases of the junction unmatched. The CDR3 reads CASSLAISGGYNEQFF. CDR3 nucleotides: TGTGCCAGCAGCTTAGCAATTAGCGGGGGGTACAATGAGCAGTTCTTC. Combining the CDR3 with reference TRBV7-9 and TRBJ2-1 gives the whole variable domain DTGVSQNPRHKITKRGQNVTFRCDPISEHNRLYWYRQTLGQGPEFLTYFQNEAQLEKSRLLSDRFSAERPKGSFSTLEIQRTEQGDSAMYLCASSLAISGGYNEQFFGPGTRLTVL.

The CDR3 sequence is CSVTDRVTNTEAFF. CDR3 sequence (DNA): TGCAGCGTGACGGACAGGGTCACGAACACTGAAGCTTTCTTT. V gene TRBV29-1 combines with J gene TRBJ1-1, with TRBD1 matching over 8 bases. The CDR3 length is 14 residues. Germline CDR1 reads SQVTM; CDR2 reads ANQGSEA. With V trimmed by 6 bases and J by 1 base, 7 bases remained unmatched.

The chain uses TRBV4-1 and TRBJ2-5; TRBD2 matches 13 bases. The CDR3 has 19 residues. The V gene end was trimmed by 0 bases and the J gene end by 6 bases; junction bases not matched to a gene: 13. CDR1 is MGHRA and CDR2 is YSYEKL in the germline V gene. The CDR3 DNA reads TGCGCCAGCAGCCAAGATCTGGGGCCGGGACTAGCGGGGACTCAGACCCAGTACTTC. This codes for CASSQDLGPGLAGTQTQYF.

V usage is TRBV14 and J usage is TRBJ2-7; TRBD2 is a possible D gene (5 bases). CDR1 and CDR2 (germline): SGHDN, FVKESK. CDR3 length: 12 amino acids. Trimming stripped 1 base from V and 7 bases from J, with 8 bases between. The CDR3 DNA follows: TGTGCCAGCAGCCAAGCGGCGGGTGAGCAGTACTTC. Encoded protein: CASSQAAGEQYF.

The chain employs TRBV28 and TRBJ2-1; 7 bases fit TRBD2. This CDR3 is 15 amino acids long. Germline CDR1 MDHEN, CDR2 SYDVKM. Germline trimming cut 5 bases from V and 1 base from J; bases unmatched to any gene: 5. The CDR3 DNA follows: TGTGCCAGCAGTCAGGCGGGGGAGTCCTACAATGAGCAGTTCTTC. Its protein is CASSQAGESYNEQFF.

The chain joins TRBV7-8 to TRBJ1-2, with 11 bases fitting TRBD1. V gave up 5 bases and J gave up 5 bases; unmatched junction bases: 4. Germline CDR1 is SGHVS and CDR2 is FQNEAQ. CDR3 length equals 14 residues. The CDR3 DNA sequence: TGTGCCAGCAGCGTCGGACAGGGGGCGTATGGCTACACCTTC. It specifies CASSVGQGAYGYTF.

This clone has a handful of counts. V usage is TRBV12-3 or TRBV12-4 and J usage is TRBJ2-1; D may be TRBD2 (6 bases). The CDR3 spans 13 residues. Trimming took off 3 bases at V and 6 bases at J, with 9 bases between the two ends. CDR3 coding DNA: TGTGCCAGCAGTTTTGCGGGGCTCAATGAGCAGTTCTTC. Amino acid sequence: CASSFAGLNEQFF.